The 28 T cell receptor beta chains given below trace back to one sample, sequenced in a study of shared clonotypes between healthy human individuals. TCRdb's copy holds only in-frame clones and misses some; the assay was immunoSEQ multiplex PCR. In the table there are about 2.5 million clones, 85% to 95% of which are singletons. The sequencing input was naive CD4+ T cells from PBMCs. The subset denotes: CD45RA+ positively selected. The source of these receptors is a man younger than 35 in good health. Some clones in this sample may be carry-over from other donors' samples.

The CDR3 nucleotides are TGTGCCAGTAGTTCCGGGACCTACGAGCAGTACTTC. Translated, it gives CASSSGTYEQYF. The chain is built from TRBV19 and TRBJ2-7; a possible D gene is TRBD2 (5 bases). V was trimmed by 5 bases and J by 2 bases, leaving 7 bases between them. Germline V lookup: CDR1 LNHDA, CDR2 SQIVND (reference sequence). The CDR3 totals 12 residues.

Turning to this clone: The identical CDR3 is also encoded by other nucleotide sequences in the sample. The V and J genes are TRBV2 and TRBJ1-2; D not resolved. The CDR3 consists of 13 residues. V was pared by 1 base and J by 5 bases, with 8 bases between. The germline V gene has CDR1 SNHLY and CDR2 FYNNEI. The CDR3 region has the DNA TGTGCCAGCAGTGAAGGCTGGGGATATGGCTACACCTTC. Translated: CASSEGWGYGYTF.

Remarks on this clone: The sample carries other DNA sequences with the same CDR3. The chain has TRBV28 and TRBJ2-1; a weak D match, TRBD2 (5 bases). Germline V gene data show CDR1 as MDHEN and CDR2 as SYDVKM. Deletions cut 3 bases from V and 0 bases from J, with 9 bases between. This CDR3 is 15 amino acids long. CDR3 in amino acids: CASSLAGGSYNEQFF. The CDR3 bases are TGTGCCAGCAGTTTGGCGGGCGGCTCCTACAATGAGCAGTTCTTC.

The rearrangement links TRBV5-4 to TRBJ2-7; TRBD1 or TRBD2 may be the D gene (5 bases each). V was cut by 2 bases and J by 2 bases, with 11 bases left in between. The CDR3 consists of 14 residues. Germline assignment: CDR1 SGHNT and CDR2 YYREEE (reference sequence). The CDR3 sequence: CASSFGAATYEQYF. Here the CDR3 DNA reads TGTGCCAGCAGCTTCGGGGCAGCTACCTACGAGCAGTACTTC.

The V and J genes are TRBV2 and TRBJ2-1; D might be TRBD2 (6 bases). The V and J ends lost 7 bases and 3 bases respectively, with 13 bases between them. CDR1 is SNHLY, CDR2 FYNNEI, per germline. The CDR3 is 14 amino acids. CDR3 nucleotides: TGTGCCAGCATCCCCGGGACTCTCTACAATGAGCAGTTCTTC. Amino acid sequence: CASIPGTLYNEQFF.

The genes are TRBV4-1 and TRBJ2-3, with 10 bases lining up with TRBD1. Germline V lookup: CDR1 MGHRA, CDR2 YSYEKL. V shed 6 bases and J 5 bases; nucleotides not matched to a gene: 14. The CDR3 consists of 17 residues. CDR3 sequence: CASSQGRLRDRGDTQYF. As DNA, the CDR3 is TGCGCCAGCAGTCAGGGCCGATTAAGGGACAGGGGAGATACGCAGTATTTT.

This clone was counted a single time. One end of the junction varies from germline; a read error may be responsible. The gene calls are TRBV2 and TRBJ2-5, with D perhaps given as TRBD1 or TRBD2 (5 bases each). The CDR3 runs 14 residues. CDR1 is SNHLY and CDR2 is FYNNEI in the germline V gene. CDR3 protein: CASSAGTYQETQYF. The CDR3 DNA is TGTGCCAGCAGTGCAGGGACCTACCAGGAGACCCAGTACTTC.

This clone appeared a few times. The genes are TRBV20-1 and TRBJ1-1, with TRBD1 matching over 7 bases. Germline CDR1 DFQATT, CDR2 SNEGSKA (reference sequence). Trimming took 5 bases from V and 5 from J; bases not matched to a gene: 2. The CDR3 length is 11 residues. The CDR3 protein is CSAHRGTEAFF. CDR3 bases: TGCAGTGCTCACAGGGGAACTGAAGCTTTCTTT.

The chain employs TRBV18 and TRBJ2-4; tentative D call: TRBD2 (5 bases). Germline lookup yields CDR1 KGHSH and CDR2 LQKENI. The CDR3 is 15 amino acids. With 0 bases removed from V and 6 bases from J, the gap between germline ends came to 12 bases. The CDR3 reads CASSPPSRGANIQYF. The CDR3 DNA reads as TGTGCCAGCTCACCACCCTCCCGGGGAGCAAACATTCAGTACTTC.

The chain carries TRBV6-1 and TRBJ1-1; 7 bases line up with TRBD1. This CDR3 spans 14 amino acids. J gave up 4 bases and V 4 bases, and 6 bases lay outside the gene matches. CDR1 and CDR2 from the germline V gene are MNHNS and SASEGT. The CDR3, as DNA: TGTGCCAGCAGTGCCCGACAGGGTTCCACTGAAGCTTTCTTT. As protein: CASSARQGSTEAFF.

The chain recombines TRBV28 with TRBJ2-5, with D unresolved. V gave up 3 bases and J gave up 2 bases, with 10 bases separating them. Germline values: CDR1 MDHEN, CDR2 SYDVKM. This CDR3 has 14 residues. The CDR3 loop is CASSFIGQQETQYF. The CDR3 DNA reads TGTGCCAGCAGTTTCATAGGGCAGCAAGAGACCCAGTACTTC.

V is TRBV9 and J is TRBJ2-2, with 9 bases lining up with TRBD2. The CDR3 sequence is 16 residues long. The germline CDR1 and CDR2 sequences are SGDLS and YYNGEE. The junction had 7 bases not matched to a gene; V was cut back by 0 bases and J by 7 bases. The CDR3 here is CASSVASGIKIGELFF. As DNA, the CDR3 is TGTGCCAGCAGCGTAGCTAGCGGGATAAAGATCGGGGAGCTGTTTTTT.

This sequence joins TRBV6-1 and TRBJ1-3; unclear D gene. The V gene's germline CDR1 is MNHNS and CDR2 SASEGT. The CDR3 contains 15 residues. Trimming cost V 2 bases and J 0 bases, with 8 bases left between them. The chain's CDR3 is CASSELGYSGNTIYF. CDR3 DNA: TGTGCCAGCAGTGAATTGGGCTACTCTGGAAACACCATATATTTT.

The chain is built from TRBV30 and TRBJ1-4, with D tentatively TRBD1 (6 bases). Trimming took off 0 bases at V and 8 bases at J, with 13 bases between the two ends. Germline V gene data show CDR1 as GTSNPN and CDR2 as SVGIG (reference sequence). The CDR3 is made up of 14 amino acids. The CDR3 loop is CAWSVGGAQEKLFF. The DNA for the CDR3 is TGTGCCTGGAGTGTCGGGGGCGCCCAGGAAAAACTGTTTTTT.

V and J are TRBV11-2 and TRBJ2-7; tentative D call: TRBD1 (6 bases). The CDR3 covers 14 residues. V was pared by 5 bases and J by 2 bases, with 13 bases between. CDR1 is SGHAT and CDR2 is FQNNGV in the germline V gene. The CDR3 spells CASSITGTTYEQYF. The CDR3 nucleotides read TGTGCCAGCAGCATTACCGGGACAACCTACGAGCAGTACTTC. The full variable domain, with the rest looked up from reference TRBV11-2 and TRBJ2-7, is EAGVAQSPRYKIIEKRQSVAFWCNPISGHATLYWYQQILGQGPKLLIQFQNNGVVDDSQLPKDRFSAERLKGVDSTLKIQPAKLEDSAVYLCASSITGTTYEQYFGPGTRLTVT.

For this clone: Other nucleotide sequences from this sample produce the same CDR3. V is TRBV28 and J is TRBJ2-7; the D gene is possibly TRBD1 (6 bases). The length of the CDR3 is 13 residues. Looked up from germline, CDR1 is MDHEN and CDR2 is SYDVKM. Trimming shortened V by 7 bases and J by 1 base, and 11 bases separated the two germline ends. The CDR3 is CASTRGGSYEQYF. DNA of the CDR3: TGTGCCAGCACCAGGGGCGGGTCCTACGAGCAGTACTTC.

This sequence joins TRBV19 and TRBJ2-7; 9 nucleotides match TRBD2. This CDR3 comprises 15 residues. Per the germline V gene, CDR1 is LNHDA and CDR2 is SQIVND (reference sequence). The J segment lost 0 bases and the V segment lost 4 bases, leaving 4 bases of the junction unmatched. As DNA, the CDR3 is TGTGCCAGTAGTACCCTAGCGGGACCCTCCTACGAGCAGTACTTC. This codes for CASSTLAGPSYEQYF.

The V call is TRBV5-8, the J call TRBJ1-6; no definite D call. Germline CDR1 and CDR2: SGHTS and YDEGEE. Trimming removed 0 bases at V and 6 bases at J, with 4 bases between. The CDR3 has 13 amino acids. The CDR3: CASSLDSNSPLHF. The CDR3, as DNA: TGTGCCAGCAGCTTGGACAGTAATTCACCCCTCCACTTT.

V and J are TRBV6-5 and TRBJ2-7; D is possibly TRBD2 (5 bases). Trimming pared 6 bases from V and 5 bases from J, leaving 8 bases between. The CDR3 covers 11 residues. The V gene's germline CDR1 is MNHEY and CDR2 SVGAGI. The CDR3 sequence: CASRAGHEQYF. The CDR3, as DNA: TGTGCCAGCAGGGCGGGCCACGAGCAGTACTTC.

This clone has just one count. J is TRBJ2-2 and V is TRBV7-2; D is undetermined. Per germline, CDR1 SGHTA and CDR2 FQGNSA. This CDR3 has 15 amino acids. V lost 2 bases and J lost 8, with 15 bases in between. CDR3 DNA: TGTGCCAGCAGCTTATTCGGGTCTCGTTTGGGGGAGCTGTTTTTT. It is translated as CASSLFGSRLGELFF. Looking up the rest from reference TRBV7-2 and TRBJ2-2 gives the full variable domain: GAGVSQSPSNKVTEKGKDVELRCDPISGHTALYWYRQSLGQGLEFLIYFQGNSAPDKSGLPSDRFSAERTGGSVSTLTIQRTQQEDSAVYLCASSLFGSRLGELFFGEGSRLTVL.

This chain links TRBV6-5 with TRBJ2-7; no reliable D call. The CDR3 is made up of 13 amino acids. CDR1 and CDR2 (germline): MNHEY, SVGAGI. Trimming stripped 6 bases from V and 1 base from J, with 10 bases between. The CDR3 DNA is TGTGCCAGCAGCCTTCTCGATTCCTACGAGCAGTACTTC. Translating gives CASSLLDSYEQYF.

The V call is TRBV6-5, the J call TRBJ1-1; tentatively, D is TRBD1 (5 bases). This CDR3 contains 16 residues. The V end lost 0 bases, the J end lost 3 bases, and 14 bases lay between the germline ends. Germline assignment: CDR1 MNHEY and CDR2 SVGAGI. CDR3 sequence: CASSYSIGRVDTEAFF. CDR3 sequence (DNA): TGTGCCAGCAGTTACTCTATCGGCAGGGTGGACACTGAAGCTTTCTTT.

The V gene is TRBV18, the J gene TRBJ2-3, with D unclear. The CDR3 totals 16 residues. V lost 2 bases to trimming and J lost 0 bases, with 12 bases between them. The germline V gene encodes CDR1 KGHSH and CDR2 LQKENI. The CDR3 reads CASSPALLSSTDTQYF. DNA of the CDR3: TGTGCCAGCTCACCAGCCCTTTTGTCTAGCACAGATACGCAGTATTTT.

Here the CDR3 DNA reads TGTGCCATCAGGAGACCTAGCACAGATACGCAGTATTTT. It translates to CAIRRPSTDTQYF. V gene TRBV10-3 combines with J gene TRBJ2-3; D call uncertain. This CDR3 is built from 13 residues. Germline-derived CDR1 and CDR2 are ENHRY and SYGVKD. V was cut by 6 bases and J by 0 bases, with 7 bases left in between.

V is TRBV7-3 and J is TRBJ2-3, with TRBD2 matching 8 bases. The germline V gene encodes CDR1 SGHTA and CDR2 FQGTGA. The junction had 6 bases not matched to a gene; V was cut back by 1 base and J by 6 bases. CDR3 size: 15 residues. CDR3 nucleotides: TGTGCCAGCAGCTTAAAAGCGGGAGCACCGGATACGCAGTATTTT. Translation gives CASSLKAGAPDTQYF.

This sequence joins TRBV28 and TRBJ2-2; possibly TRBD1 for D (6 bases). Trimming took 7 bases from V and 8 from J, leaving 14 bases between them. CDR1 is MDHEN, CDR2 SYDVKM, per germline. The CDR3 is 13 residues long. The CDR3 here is CASTGEPVGELFF. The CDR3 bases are TGTGCCAGCACAGGGGAGCCGGTGGGGGAGCTGTTTTTT.

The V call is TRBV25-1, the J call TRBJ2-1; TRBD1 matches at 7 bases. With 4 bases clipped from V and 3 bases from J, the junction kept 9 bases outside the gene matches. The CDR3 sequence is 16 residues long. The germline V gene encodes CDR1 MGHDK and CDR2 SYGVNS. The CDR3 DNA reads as TGTGCCAGCAGTGTATCACAGGGGAGTCACTACAATGAGCAGTTCTTC. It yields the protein CASSVSQGSHYNEQFF.

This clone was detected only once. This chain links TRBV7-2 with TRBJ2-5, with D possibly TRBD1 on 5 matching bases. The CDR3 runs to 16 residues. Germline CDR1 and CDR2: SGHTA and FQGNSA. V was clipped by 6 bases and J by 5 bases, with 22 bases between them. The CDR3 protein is CASSPLRRARQETQYF. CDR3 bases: TGTGCCAGCAGTCCCCTGCGCAGGGCTCGACAGGAGACCCAGTACTTC.